The T cell receptor (beta chain) described here comes from a study of tumor-infiltrating lymphocytes in oesophageal squamous cell carcinoma. TCRdb processed the PCR reads anew with MiXCR; each CDR3 protein has one entry. The sample consists of some 21,000 distinct CDR3 sequences, roughly two fifths of them appearing once. On this clonotype: The junction shows a germline mismatch at one end, possibly a read error.

Germline CDR1 reads SGHTA; CDR2 reads FQGNSA. The CDR3 extends over 17 amino acids. This sequence was found in a male donor with esophageal squamous cell carcinoma. The chain joins TRBV7-2 to TRBJ1-4, with D hard to call. The specimen sequenced was normal esophageal tissue next to the tumor. The CDR3 protein is CANSSRAFARSRDTQFF. The CDR3 bases are TGTGCCAACAGCTCCCGGGCATTCGCGCGGTCCAGAGATACGCAGTTTTTT.